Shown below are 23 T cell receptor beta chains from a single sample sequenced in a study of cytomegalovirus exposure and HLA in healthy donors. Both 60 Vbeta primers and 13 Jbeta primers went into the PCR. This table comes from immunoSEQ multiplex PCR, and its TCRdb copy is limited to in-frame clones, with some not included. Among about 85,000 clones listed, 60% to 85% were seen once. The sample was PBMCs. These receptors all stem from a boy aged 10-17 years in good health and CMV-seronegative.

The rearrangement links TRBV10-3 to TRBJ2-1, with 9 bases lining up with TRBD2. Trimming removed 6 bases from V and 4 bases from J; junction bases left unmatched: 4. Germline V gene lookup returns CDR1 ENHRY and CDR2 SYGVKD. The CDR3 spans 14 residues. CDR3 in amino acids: CAIRASGIYNEQFF. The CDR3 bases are TGTGCCATCAGAGCTAGCGGGATATACAATGAGCAGTTCTTC.

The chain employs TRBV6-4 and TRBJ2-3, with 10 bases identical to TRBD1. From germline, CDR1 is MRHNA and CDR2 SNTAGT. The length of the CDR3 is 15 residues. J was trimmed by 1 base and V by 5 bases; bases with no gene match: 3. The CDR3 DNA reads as TGTGCCAGCAGTTCGACAGGGGGCGGCACAGATACGCAGTATTTT. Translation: CASSSTGGGTDTQYF.

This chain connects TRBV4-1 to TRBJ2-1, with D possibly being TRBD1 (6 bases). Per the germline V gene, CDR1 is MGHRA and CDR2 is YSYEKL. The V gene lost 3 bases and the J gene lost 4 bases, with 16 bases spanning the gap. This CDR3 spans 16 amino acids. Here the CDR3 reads CASSHRDKDAYNEQFF. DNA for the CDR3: TGCGCCAGCAGCCACCGGGACAAGGATGCTTACAATGAGCAGTTCTTC.

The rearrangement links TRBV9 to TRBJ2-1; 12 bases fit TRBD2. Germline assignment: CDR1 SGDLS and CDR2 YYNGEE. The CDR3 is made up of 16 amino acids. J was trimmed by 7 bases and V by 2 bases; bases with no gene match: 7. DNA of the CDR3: TGTGCCAGCAGCGTTGAGACTAGCGGGAGAACAAATGAGCAGTTCTTC. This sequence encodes CASSVETSGRTNEQFF.

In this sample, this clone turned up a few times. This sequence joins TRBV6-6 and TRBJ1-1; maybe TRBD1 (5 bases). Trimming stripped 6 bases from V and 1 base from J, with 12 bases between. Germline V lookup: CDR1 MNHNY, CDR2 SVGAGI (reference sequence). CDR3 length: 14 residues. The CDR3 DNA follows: TGTGCCAGCAGCCTCCAAAGGGGGAACACTGAAGCTTTCTTT. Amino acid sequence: CASSLQRGNTEAFF.

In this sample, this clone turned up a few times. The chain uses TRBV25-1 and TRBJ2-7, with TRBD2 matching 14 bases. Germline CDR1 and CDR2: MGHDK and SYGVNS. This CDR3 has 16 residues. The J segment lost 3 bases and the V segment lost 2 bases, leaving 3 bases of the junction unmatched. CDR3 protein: CASSEPGLAGVYEQYF. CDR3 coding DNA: TGTGCCAGCAGTGAACCGGGACTAGCGGGAGTCTACGAGCAGTACTTC.

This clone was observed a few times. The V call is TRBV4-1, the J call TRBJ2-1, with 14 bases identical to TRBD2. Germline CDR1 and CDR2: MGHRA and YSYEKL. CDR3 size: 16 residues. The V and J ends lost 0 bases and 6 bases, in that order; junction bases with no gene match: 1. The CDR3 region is CASSQEGLAGVNEQFF. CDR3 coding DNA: TGCGCCAGCAGCCAAGAGGGACTAGCGGGAGTCAATGAGCAGTTCTTC.

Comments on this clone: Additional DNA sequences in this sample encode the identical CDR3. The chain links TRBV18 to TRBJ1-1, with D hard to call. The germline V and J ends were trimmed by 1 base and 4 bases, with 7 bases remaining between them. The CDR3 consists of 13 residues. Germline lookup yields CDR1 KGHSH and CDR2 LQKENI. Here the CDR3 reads CASSPLRGTEAFF. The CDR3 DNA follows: TGTGCCAGCTCACCACTCCGAGGCACTGAAGCTTTCTTT. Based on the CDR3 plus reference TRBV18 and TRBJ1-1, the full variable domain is NAGVMQNPRHLVRRRGQEARLRCSPMKGHSHVYWYRQLPEEGLKFMVYLQKENIIDESGMPKERFSAEFPKEGPSILRIQQVVRGDSAAYFCASSPLRGTEAFFGQGTRLTVV.

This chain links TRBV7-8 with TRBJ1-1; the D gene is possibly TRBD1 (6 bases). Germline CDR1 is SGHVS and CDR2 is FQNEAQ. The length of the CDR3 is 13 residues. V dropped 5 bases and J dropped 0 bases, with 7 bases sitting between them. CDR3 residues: CASSGQLNTEAFF. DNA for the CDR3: TGTGCCAGCAGCGGACAGTTGAACACTGAAGCTTTCTTT.

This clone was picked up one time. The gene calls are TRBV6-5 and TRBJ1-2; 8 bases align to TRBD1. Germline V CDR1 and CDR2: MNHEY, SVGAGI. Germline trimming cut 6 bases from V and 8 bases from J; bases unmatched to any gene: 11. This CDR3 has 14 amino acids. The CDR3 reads CASRRQGRSFGYTF. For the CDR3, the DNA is TGTGCCAGCAGAAGACAGGGGCGTAGTTTCGGCTACACCTTC.

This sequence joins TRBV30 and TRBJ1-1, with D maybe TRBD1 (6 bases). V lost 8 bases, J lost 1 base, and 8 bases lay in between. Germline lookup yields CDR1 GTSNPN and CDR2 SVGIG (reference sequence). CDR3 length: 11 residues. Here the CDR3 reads CAQGQNTEAFF. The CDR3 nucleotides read TGTGCCCAGGGACAGAACACTGAAGCTTTCTTT.

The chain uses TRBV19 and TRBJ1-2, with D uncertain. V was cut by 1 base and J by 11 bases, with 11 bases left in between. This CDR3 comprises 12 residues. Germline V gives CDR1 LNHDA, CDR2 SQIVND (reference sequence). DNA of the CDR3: TGTGCCAGTAGTATAGGGGCATTGAGTTACACCTTC. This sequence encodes CASSIGALSYTF.

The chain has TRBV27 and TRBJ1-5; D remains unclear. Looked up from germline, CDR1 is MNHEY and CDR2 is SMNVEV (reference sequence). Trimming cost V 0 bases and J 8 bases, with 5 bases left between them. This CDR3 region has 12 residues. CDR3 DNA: TGTGCCAGCAGTTTATCCGGGGAGCCCCAGCATTTT. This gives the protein CASSLSGEPQHF.

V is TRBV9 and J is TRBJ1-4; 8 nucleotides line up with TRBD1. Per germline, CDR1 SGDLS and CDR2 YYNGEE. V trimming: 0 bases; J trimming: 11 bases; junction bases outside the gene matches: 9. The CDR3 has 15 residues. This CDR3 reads CASSVDSGGSTKLFF. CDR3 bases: TGTGCCAGCAGCGTAGATTCAGGGGGCTCCACGAAACTGTTTTTT.

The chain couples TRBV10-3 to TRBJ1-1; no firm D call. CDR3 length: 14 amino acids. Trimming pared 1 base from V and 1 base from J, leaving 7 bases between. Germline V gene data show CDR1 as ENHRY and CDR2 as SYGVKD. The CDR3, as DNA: TGTGCCATCAGTGAGTTCGGGGAGAACACTGAAGCTTTCTTT. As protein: CAISEFGENTEAFF.

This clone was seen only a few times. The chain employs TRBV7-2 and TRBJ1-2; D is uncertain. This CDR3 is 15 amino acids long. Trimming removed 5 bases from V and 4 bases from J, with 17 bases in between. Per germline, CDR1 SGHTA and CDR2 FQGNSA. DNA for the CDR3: TGTGCCAGCAGCCCCCCAGGCCACCTTTCCTATGGCTACACCTTC. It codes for CASSPPGHLSYGYTF.

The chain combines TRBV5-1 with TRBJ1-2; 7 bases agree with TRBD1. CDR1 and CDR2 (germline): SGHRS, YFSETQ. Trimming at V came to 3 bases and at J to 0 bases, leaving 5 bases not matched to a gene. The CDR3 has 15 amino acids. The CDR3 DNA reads TGCGCCAGCAGCTGGGGGGACAGTGCTAACTATGGCTACACCTTC. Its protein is CASSWGDSANYGYTF.

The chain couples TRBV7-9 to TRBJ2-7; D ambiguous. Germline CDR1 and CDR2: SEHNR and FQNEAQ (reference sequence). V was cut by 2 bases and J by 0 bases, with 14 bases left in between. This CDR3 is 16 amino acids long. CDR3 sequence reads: CASSLSRPGGSYEQYF. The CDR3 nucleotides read TGTGCCAGCAGCTTATCGCGCCCCGGCGGCTCCTACGAGCAGTACTTC.

The CDR3 DNA reads TGCGCCAGCAGTGAGACAGGACGGAAGAATGAGCAGTTCTTC. This gives the protein CASSETGRKNEQFF. The V call is TRBV10-1, the J call TRBJ2-1; D possibly corresponds to TRBD1 (5 bases). Trimming stripped 2 bases from V and 7 bases from J, with 12 bases between. Germline CDR1 and CDR2: WNHNN and SYGVQD (reference sequence). CDR3 length: 14 amino acids.

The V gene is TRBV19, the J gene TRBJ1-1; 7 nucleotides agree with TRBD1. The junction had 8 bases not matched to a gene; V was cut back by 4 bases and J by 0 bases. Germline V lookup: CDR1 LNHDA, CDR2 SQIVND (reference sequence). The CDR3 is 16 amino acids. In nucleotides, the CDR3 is TGTGCCAGTAGTACCTGGGACAGCCGAATGAACACTGAAGCTTTCTTT. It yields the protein CASSTWDSRMNTEAFF.

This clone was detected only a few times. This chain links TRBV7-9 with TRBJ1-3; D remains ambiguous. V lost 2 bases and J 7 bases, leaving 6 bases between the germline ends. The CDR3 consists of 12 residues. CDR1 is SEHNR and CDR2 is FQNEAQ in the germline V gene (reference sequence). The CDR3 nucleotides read TGTGCCAGCAGCTTAATTTATAACACCATATATTTT. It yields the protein CASSLIYNTIYF. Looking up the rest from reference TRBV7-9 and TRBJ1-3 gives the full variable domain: DTGVSQNPRHKITKRGQNVTFRCDPISEHNRLYWYRQTLGQGPEFLTYFQNEAQLEKSRLLSDRFSAERPKGSFSTLEIQRTEQGDSAMYLCASSLIYNTIYFGEGSWLTVV.

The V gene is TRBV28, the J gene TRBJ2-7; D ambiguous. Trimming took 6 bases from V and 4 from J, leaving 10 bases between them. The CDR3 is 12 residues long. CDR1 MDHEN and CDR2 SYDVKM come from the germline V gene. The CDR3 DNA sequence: TGTGCCAGCAGGAGAAAGAATTACGAGCAGTACTTC. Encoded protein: CASRRKNYEQYF. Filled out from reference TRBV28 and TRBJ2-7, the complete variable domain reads DVKVTQSSRYLVKRTGEKVFLECVQDMDHENMFWYRQDPGLGLRLIYFSYDVKMKEKGDIPEGYSVSREKKERFSLILESASTNQTSMYLCASRRKNYEQYFGPGTRLTVT.

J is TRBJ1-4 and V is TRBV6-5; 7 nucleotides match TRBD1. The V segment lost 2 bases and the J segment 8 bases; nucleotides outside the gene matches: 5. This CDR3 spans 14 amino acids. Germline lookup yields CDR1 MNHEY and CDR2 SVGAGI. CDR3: CASSYAGGDEKLFF. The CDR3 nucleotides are TGTGCCAGCAGTTACGCAGGGGGTGACGAAAAACTGTTTTTT.